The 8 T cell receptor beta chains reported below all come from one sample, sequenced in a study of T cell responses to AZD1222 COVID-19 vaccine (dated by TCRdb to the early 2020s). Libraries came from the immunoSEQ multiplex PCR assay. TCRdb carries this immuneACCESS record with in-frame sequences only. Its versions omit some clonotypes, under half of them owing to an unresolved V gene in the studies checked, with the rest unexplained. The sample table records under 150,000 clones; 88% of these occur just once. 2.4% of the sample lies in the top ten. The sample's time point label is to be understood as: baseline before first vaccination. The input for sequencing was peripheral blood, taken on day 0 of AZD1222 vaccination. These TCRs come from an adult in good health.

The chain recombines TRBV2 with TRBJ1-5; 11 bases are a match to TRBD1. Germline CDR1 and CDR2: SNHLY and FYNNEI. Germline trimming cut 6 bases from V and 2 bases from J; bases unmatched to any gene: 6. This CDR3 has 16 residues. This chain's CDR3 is CASRGQGARGNQPQHF. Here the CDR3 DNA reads TGTGCCAGCAGAGGACAGGGGGCGCGCGGCAATCAGCCCCAGCATTTT.

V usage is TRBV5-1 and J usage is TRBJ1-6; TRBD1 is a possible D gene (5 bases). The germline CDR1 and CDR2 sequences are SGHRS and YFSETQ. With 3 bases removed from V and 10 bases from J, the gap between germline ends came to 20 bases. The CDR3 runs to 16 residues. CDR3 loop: CASSSSRSGIRSPLHF. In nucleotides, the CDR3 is TGCGCCAGCAGCTCGTCCCGATCAGGGATACGATCACCCCTCCACTTT.

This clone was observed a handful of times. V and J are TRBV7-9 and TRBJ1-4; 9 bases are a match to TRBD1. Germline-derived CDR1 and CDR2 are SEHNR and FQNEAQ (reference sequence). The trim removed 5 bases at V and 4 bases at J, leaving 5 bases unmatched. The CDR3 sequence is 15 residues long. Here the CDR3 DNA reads TGTGCCAGCAGCCCCCAGGGACAGGGTAATGAAAAACTGTTTTTT. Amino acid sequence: CASSPQGQGNEKLFF.

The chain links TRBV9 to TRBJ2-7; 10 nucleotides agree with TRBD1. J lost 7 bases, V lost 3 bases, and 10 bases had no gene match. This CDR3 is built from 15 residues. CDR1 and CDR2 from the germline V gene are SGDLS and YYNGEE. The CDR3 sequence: CASSGAGTGELEQYF. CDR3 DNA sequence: TGTGCCAGCAGCGGCGCCGGGACAGGGGAGTTGGAGCAGTACTTC.

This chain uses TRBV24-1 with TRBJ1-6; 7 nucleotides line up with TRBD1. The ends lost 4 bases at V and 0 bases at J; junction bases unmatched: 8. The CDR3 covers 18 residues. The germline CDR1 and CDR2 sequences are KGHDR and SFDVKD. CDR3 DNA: TGTGCCACCAGTGACCAGACAGGGCGAAGCTCCTATAATTCACCCCTCCACTTT. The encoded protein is CATSDQTGRSSYNSPLHF.

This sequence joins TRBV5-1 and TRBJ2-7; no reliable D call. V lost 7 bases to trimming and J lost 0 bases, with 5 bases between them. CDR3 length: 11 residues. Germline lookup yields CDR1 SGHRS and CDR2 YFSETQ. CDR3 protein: CASANSYEQYF. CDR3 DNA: TGCGCCAGCGCCAACTCCTACGAGCAGTACTTC.

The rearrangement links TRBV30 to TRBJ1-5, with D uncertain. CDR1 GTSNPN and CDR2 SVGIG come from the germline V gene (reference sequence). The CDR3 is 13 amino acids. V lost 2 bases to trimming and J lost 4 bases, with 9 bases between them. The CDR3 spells CAWSPQRNQPQHF. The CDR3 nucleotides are TGTGCCTGGAGTCCCCAGCGTAATCAGCCCCAGCATTTT.

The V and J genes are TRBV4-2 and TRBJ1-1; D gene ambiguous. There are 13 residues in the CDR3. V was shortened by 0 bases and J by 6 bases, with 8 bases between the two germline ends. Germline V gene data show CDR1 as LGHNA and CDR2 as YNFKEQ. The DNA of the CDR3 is TGTGCCAGCAGCCAAGATCGGGGATCTGAAGCTTTCTTT. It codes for CASSQDRGSEAFF.